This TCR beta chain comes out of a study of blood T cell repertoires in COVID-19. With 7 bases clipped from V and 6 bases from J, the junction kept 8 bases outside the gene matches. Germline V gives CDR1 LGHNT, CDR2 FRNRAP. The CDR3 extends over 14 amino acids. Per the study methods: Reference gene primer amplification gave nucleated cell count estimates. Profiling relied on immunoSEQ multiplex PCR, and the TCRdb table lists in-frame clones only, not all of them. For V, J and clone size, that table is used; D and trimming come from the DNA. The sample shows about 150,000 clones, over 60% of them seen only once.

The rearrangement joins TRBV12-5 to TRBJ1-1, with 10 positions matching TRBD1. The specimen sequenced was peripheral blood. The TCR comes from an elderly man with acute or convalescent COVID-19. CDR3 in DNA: TGTGCTAGTGCCCGGACAGGGGGTTTCGCTGAAGCTTTCTTT. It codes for CASARTGGFAEAFF.